These T cell receptor beta chains were read from a single sample in a study of T cell responses to AZD1222 COVID-19 vaccine. Clones were sequenced by immunoSEQ multiplex PCR, and TCRdb holds only the in-frame ones, with some missing. The sample consists of about 140,000 clones, more than 85% of them appearing once. Here the sequenced sample was peripheral blood, taken 28 days after the second AZD1222 dose. Receptors originate from an adult who received the AZD1222 COVID-19 vaccine. The CDR3 runs from the conserved cysteine through the conserved F or W. Each record gives: clone size, D gene, J gene, V gene, CDR3 protein, CDR3 DNA. A D gene is named only where the DNA matches it firmly. Size values are once, few and many counts, or a class for expanded clones, and some rows have none.

>NA|TRBD2|TRBJ2-5|TRBV13
CASSLVGRAVGASGSSFWRTQYF
TGTGCCAGCAGCTTAGTCGGCCGAGCGGTAGGAGCTAGCGGGAGTTCGTTTTGGCGGACCCAGTACTTC
>NA|NA|TRBJ1-1|TRBV12-1
CASGQGEVAEAFF
TGTGCCAGCGGCCAAGGGGAAGTGGCTGAAGCTTTCTTT
>NA|TRBD1|TRBJ1-1|TRBV5-1
CASSELQGANTEAFF
TGCGCCAGCAGCGAACTACAGGGGGCGAACACTGAAGCTTTCTTT
>NA|NA|TRBJ2-2|TRBV4-1
CASSRAPSPNTGELFF
TGCGCCAGCAGCCGTGCCCCGAGCCCGAACACCGGGGAGCTGTTTTTT
>NA|NA|TRBJ2-7|TRBV7-9
CASSSRTGPASYEQYF
TGTGCCAGCAGCTCTCGGACGGGACCGGCCTCCTACGAGCAGTACTTC
>NA|NA|TRBJ2-5|TRBV28
CASSFIRGWETQYF
TGTGCCAGCAGTTTTATTAGGGGGTGGGAGACCCAGTACTTC
>NA|TRBD1|TRBJ1-1|TRBV12-5
CASGLGQGGNTEAFF
TGTGCTAGTGGCCTGGGACAGGGGGGGAACACTGAAGCTTTCTTT
>NA|NA|TRBJ1-2|TRBV7-3
CASSPQSGANYGYTF
TGTGCCAGCAGCCCTCAATCCGGAGCTAACTATGGCTACACCTTC
>NA|TRBD1|TRBJ1-3|TRBV5-4
CASSSWTGSSGNTIYF
TGTGCCAGCAGCTCGTGGACAGGTTCCTCTGGAAACACCATATATTTT
>NA|TRBD2|TRBJ2-1|TRBV7-9
CASSITSGSPNEQFF
TGTGCCAGCAGCATAACTAGCGGGAGCCCCAATGAGCAGTTCTTC
>once|NA|TRBJ2-3|TRBV7-2
CASSLQSADTQYF
TGTGCCAGCAGCTTACAGTCTGCAGATACGCAGTATTTT
>NA|NA|TRBJ2-5|TRBV3-1/TRBV3-2
CASSQGIGGGETQYF
TGTGCCAGCAGCCAAGGTATAGGGGGAGGGGAGACCCAGTACTTC
>NA|NA|TRBJ1-1|TRBV28
CASSKGGTEAFF
TGTGCCAGCAGTAAAGGGGGAACTGAAGCTTTCTTT
>NA|TRBD1|TRBJ1-4|TRBV5-5
CASSSQGVTNEKLFF
TGTGCCAGCAGCTCCCAGGGGGTAACTAATGAAAAACTGTTTTTT
>once|NA|TRBJ2-7|TRBV10-3
CAISGSVREQYF
TGTGCCATCTCAGGGTCCGTCCGCGAGCAGTACTTC
>NA|TRBD1|TRBJ1-4|TRBV29-1
CSVGQGGPNEKLFF
TGCAGCGTTGGCCAGGGGGGACCTAATGAAAAACTGTTTTTT
>NA|NA|TRBJ2-1|TRBV21-1
CASRQATENEVQFF
TGTGCCAGCAGGCAGGCTACCGAGAATGAAGTGCAGTTCTTC
>NA|TRBD2|TRBJ2-5|TRBV30
CAWSSGRTLGETQYF
TGTGCCTGGAGTAGCGGGAGAACGCTTGGAGAGACCCAGTACTTC
>NA|NA|TRBJ2-7|TRBV9
CASSVGGGWNYEQYF
TGTGCCAGCAGCGTAGGAGGGGGTTGGAACTACGAGCAGTACTTC
>NA|TRBD1|TRBJ2-3|TRBV5-1
CASSLIPRGNTDTQYF
TGCGCCAGCAGCCTAATACCCAGGGGGAACACAGATACGCAGTATTTT
>NA|NA|TRBJ1-2|TRBV19
CASSIFRGRDYGYTF
NA
>NA|NA|TRBJ1-5|TRBV7-2
CASSLKGYSNQPQHF
TGTGCCAGCAGCTTAAAGGGCTATAGCAATCAGCCCCAGCATTTT
>NA|TRBD2|TRBJ2-2|TRBV5-4
CASSRTSGKVAGELFF
TGTGCCAGCAGCAGGACTAGCGGGAAAGTTGCCGGGGAGCTGTTTTTT
>few|TRBD2|TRBJ2-7|TRBV9
CASSPSGVSPYEQYF
TGTGCCAGCAGCCCGAGCGGGGTTAGCCCTTACGAGCAGTACTTC
>NA|NA|TRBJ1-1|TRBV19
CASSTPWAGARTEAFF
TGTGCCAGTAGTACCCCATGGGCGGGGGCGCGGACTGAAGCTTTCTTT
>NA|NA|TRBJ2-7|TRBV12-3/TRBV12-4
CASSRDFSYEQYF
TGTGCCAGCAGCCGGGACTTCTCCTACGAGCAGTACTTC
>NA|NA|TRBJ1-3|TRBV5-1
CASSLGRTTGNTIYF
TGCGCCAGCAGCTTGGGACGGACCACTGGAAACACCATATATTTT
>NA|TRBD1|TRBJ1-2|TRBV28
CASSGQGIRGYTF
TGTGCCAGCTCGGGACAGGGGATACGTGGCTACACCTTC
>few|NA|TRBJ1-2|TRBV7-8
CASSLRISNYGYTF
TGTGCCAGCAGCTTACGCATATCTAACTATGGCTACACCTTC
>NA|NA|TRBJ1-2|TRBV7-3
CASSPGPGGGYTF
TGTGCCAGCAGCCCGGGCCCGGGAGGTGGCTACACCTTC
>NA|NA|TRBJ2-1|TRBV20-1
CSATPYNEQFF
TGCAGTGCTACACCTTACAATGAGCAGTTCTTC
>NA|TRBD2|TRBJ2-1|TRBV3-1/TRBV3-2
CASRHIQRGRSEQFF
TGTGCCAGCAGGCACATCCAGCGGGGGCGCTCGGAGCAGTTCTTC
>NA|NA|TRBJ1-1|TRBV5-6
CASSLRARGLEAFF
TGTGCCAGCAGCTTGAGGGCCCGGGGGCTTGAAGCTTTCTTT
>NA|NA|TRBJ1-4|TRBV6-2/TRBV6-3
CASSYPRASDGEKLFF
TGTGCCAGCAGTTACCCCCGGGCTTCAGATGGTGAAAAACTGTTTTTT
>NA|NA|TRBJ1-5|TRBV10-3
CASAPGTGSQPQHF
TGTGCCTCTGCGCCGGGTACTGGCAGTCAGCCCCAGCATTTT
>once|TRBD2|TRBJ2-3|TRBV5-1
CASSFSTSGRRDTQYF
TGCGCCAGCAGCTTTTCGACTAGCGGGAGACGGGATACGCAGTATTTT
>NA|NA|TRBJ1-5|TRBV15
CATSRDAYQPQHF
TGTGCCACCAGCAGAGATGCATATCAGCCCCAGCATTTT
>NA|TRBD2|TRBJ2-7|TRBV7-3
CASSPAGRSSEQYF
TGTGCCAGCAGCCCAGCCGGGAGGTCCTCCGAGCAGTACTTC
>NA|NA|TRBJ2-7|TRBV7-3
CASSALGGDTEQYF
TGTGCCAGCAGCGCCCTCGGAGGGGACACCGAGCAGTACTTC
>NA|TRBD2|TRBJ2-1|TRBV6-6
CASSPRGTSGKKFF
TGTGCCAGCAGTCCCCGTGGGACTAGCGGGAAGAAGTTCTTC
>NA|NA|TRBJ2-7|TRBV5-5
CASSVGRYEQYF
TGTGCCAGCAGCGTAGGGAGGTACGAGCAGTACTTC
>NA|TRBD1|TRBJ1-1|TRBV5-1
CASRAWQGVNTEAFF
TGCGCCAGCCGAGCTTGGCAGGGGGTGAACACTGAAGCTTTCTTT
>once|NA|TRBJ1-4|TRBV7-9
CASTDRDGDNEKLFF
TGTGCCAGCACCGACCGGGACGGCGATAATGAAAAACTGTTTTTT